Listed below are T cell receptor beta chains from one sample, sequenced in a study of blood T cell repertoires in COVID-19. TCRdb's table, derived via immunoSEQ multiplex PCR, lists solely in-frame clones and lacks some. Altogether roughly 230,000 clones are present, about 85% being singletons, with the ten largest covering more than 0.75%. Sequencing used peripheral blood. The source is a man aged 40-49 years with acute or convalescent COVID-19. The CDR3 runs from the conserved cysteine through the conserved F or W. D genes are given only for firm matches. Clone size is stated in some rows and not others, as once, few, many or a class when expanded.

d_call j_call v_call clone_size cdr3_length cdr3_aa cdr3_nt
. TRBJ1-2 TRBV6-2/TRBV6-3 . 13 CASSLTANYGYTF TGTGCCAGCAGTCTGACAGCAAACTATGGCTACACCTTC
. TRBJ1-5 TRBV9 . 15 CASSAAGTSHQPQHF TGTGCCAGCAGCGCAGCCGGGACAAGCCATCAGCCCCAGCATTTT
TRBD1 TRBJ2-2 TRBV2 . 15 CASRDVRGLTGELFF TGTGCCAGCAGGGATGTCAGGGGGCTCACCGGGGAGCTGTTTTTT
. TRBJ1-3 TRBV19 . 15 CASSITVASGNTIYF TGTGCCAGTAGTATCACAGTGGCCTCTGGAAACACCATATATTTT
TRBD2 TRBJ2-1 TRBV5-4 once 13 CASSWWGGNEQFF TGTGCCAGCAGCTGGTGGGGGGGGAATGAGCAGTTCTTC
. TRBJ1-3 TRBV30 . 14 CAWDDSDSGNTIYF TGTGCCTGGGATGACAGCGACTCTGGAAACACCATATATTTT
. TRBJ2-3 TRBV6-6 . 16 CASRLPGLAGTDTQYF TGTGCCAGCAGACTCCCCGGATTAGCTGGGACAGATACGCAGTATTTT
TRBD2 TRBJ2-1 TRBV15 once 15 CATSRTSGGGNEQFF TGTGCCACCAGCAGGACTAGCGGGGGGGGCAATGAGCAGTTCTTC
. TRBJ2-5 TRBV19 . 14 CASPPLGQQETQYF TGTGCCAGTCCCCCCCTGGGGCAGCAAGAGACCCAGTACTTC
. TRBJ2-7 TRBV27 . 14 CASRETGITYEQYF TGTGCCAGCAGAGAGACAGGAATAACCTACGAGCAGTACTTC
TRBD1 TRBJ2-7 TRBV30 . 13 CASSRTGTYEQYF TGTGCCTCTTCCCGGACAGGGACCTACGAGCAGTACTTC
. TRBJ2-5 TRBV11-2 . 13 CASSPIGQETQYF TGTGCCAGCAGCCCCATCGGCCAAGAGACCCAGTACTTC
. TRBJ1-5 TRBV12-3/TRBV12-4 . 9 CASGPPQHF TGTGCCAGCGGGCCCCCCCAGCATTTT
. TRBJ2-7 TRBV19 . 13 CASSTAGYNEQYF TGTGCCAGTAGTACGGCAGGGTATAACGAGCAGTACTTC
TRBD2 TRBJ2-3 TRBV3-1/TRBV3-2 . 14 CASSPTSGGDTQYF TGTGCCAGCAGCCCGACTAGCGGGGGAGATACGCAGTATTTT
. TRBJ1-2 TRBV11-2 few 14 CASSLAGLNYGYTF TGTGCCAGCAGCTTAGCAGGCCTTAACTATGGCTACACCTTC
TRBD1 TRBJ2-7 TRBV11-3 once 15 CASSLGQGLSYEQYF TGTGCCAGCAGCTTGGGACAGGGTCTCTCCTACGAGCAGTACTTC
TRBD1 TRBJ2-3 TRBV29-1 . 15 CSFYPQGQGTDTQYF TGCAGCTTTTACCCTCAGGGACAGGGAACAGATACGCAGTATTTT